This TCR beta chain appears in the sequencing data of a study of cytomegalovirus exposure and HLA in healthy donors. As concerns this clone: As yet, its antigen is unknown.

Study findings and constraints: The classifier reportedly diagnosed cytomegalovirus status with high specificity and sensitivity. In vitro work confirmed that a few CMV-associated chains recognize CMV antigens.

The donors were part of the validation cohort of 120 subjects. That cohort was separate from the first cohort, which comprised under 750 subjects. CDR3 length: 14 residues. V was pared by 5 bases and J by 2 bases, with 6 bases of the junction left unmatched. Germline CDR1 PRHDT, CDR2 FYEKMQ (reference sequence). Profiling relied on immunoSEQ multiplex PCR, and the TCRdb table lists in-frame clones only, not all of them. The sample records about 200,000 clones, less than 90% being singletons. The sequenced sample was PBMCs. The V call is TRBV13, the J call TRBJ2-7, with TRBD1 identical over 7 bases. This clonotype originated in a woman aged 18-35 years in good health and CMV-seronegative. CDR3 sequence (DNA): TGTGCCAGCAGCATCCGGGACAGTGCCTACGAGCAGTACTTC. Protein sequence: CASSIRDSAYEQYF.